This passage covers 25 T cell receptor beta chains from one sample sequenced in a study of cytomegalovirus exposure and HLA in healthy donors. PCR amplification relied on 60 Vbeta primers (plus 13 Jbeta primers). The assay was immunoSEQ multiplex PCR, and TCRdb's table has in-frame clones only and misses some. Seen here are under 200,000 clones, 80% observed once, and the top ten hold roughly 1.2%. The material sequenced was PBMCs. All receptors derive from a woman aged 45-65 years in good health and CMV-seronegative.

The chain joins TRBV27 to TRBJ1-2, with TRBD1 matching 10 bases. CDR3 length: 16 amino acids. V dropped 0 bases and J dropped 6; count of bases not matched to a gene: 7. Germline V gives CDR1 MNHEY, CDR2 SMNVEV (reference sequence). CDR3 sequence: CASSLSGTGEVNGYTF. The CDR3 nucleotides read TGTGCCAGCAGTTTATCCGGGACAGGGGAGGTTAATGGCTACACCTTC.

The rearrangement links TRBV5-5 to TRBJ2-1, with 11 nucleotides matching TRBD2. CDR3 size: 17 residues. Trimming at V came to 3 bases and at J to 0 bases, leaving 5 bases not matched to a gene. Germline CDR1 SGHKS, CDR2 YYEKEE (reference sequence). The CDR3 is CASSSTLAGGSYNEQFF. The CDR3 DNA follows: TGTGCCAGCAGCTCCACCCTAGCGGGGGGCTCCTACAATGAGCAGTTCTTC.

The chain has TRBV5-6 and TRBJ1-2; no definite D call. V dropped 1 base and J dropped 5 bases, with 9 bases sitting between them. Per germline, CDR1 SGHDT and CDR2 YYEEEE. The CDR3 is 13 residues long. The CDR3 bases are TGTGCCAGCAGCTTGTCTCAGGCTTATGGCTACACCTTC. It specifies CASSLSQAYGYTF.

The chain combines TRBV2 with TRBJ1-2; 10 bases line up with TRBD1. CDR3 length: 14 residues. The V gene's germline CDR1 is SNHLY and CDR2 FYNNEI. J lost 7 bases, V lost 4 bases, and 6 bases had no gene match. The DNA for the CDR3 is TGTGCCAGCAGTGTTCGGACAGGGGGTCTTGGCTACACCTTC. This gives the protein CASSVRTGGLGYTF.

The V and J genes are TRBV6-5 and TRBJ1-6; 7 bases match TRBD1. Germline V lookup: CDR1 MNHEY, CDR2 SVGAGI. CDR3 length: 13 amino acids. The V gene end was trimmed by 10 bases and the J gene end by 10 bases; junction bases not matched to a gene: 10. CDR3 residues: CATKTGDRSPLHF. The CDR3 DNA reads as TGTGCCACAAAAACAGGGGATCGATCACCCCTCCACTTT.

This chain connects TRBV29-1 to TRBJ2-7; TRBD2 might be the D (5 bases). V lost 5 bases to trimming and J lost 6 bases, with 14 bases between them. The CDR3 is 12 amino acids. The V gene's germline CDR1 is SQVTM and CDR2 ANQGSEA. The CDR3 sequence is CSVFWTSLEQYF. In DNA form, the CDR3 reads TGCAGCGTTTTTTGGACTTCCCTCGAGCAGTACTTC.

This clone was observed a few times. V usage is TRBV18 and J usage is TRBJ1-1, with D uncertain. V was shortened by 2 bases and J by 0 bases, with 7 bases between the two germline ends. Germline-derived CDR1 and CDR2 are KGHSH and LQKENI. The CDR3 covers 14 residues. Written as DNA, the CDR3 is TGTGCCAGCTCACCATCCCAGTTGAACACTGAAGCTTTCTTT. This codes for CASSPSQLNTEAFF.

This chain connects TRBV7-7 to TRBJ2-2; the match to TRBD2 covers 10 bases. Per germline, CDR1 SSHAT and CDR2 FNYEAQ (reference sequence). With 11 bases clipped from V and 1 base from J, the junction kept 13 bases outside the gene matches. The CDR3 is made up of 17 amino acids. The CDR3 is CALHPSGGLKNTGELFF. In nucleotides, the CDR3 is TGTGCCCTCCACCCTAGCGGGGGCCTCAAGAACACCGGGGAGCTGTTTTTT.

V is TRBV6-4 and J is TRBJ2-1, with 7 bases lining up with TRBD2. Losses at the gene ends were 4 bases for V and 2 bases for J; bases not matched to a gene: 5. CDR3 size: 15 residues. The germline V gene has CDR1 MRHNA and CDR2 SNTAGT. This chain's CDR3 is CASSATSSAYNEQFF. The CDR3 region has the DNA TGTGCCAGCAGTGCGACTAGCTCTGCCTACAATGAGCAGTTCTTC.

This chain joins TRBV28 and TRBJ2-7, with 11 bases aligning to TRBD1. Trimming cost V 6 bases and J 3 bases; bases outside gene matches: 10. The CDR3 contains 16 residues. The germline CDR1 and CDR2 sequences are MDHEN and SYDVKM. As DNA, the CDR3 is TGTGCCAGCAGCTGGCCAGGGACAGGGGGATTCTACGAGCAGTACTTC. Amino acid sequence: CASSWPGTGGFYEQYF. The full variable domain, rest sourced from reference TRBV28 and TRBJ2-7, is DVKVTQSSRYLVKRTGEKVFLECVQDMDHENMFWYRQDPGLGLRLIYFSYDVKMKEKGDIPEGYSVSREKKERFSLILESASTNQTSMYLCASSWPGTGGFYEQYFGPGTRLTVT.

CDR3 in DNA: TGTGCCAGCAGCGCCGGAGGGACAGTCCAAGAGACCCAGTACTTC. Translated: CASSAGGTVQETQYF. The rearrangement uses TRBV9 and TRBJ2-5, with a tentative D call TRBD1 (7 bases). V dropped 3 bases and J dropped 1 base, with 13 bases sitting between them. The CDR3 spans 15 residues. Germline CDR1 and CDR2: SGDLS and YYNGEE.

The gene calls are TRBV6-5 and TRBJ1-2, with 9 bases lining up with TRBD1. Trimming took 6 bases from V and 6 from J; bases not matched to a gene: 8. CDR1 and CDR2 from the germline V gene are MNHEY and SVGAGI. This CDR3 spans 14 amino acids. The CDR3 protein is CASRKRDRDHGYTF. CDR3 nucleotide sequence: TGTGCCAGCAGGAAACGGGACAGGGACCATGGCTACACCTTC.

This sequence joins TRBV2 and TRBJ1-1, with 9 bases identical to TRBD1. V was pared by 8 bases and J by 5 bases, with 15 bases of the junction left unmatched. The CDR3 is 16 residues long. Germline CDR1 reads SNHLY; CDR2 reads FYNNEI. The CDR3 nucleotides read TGTGCCAGCGCAAACATGGACAGGGGACCTCTTACTGAAGCTTTCTTT. Protein: CASANMDRGPLTEAFF. Supplemented by reference TRBV2 and TRBJ1-1, the full variable domain reads EPEVTQTPSHQVTQMGQEVILRCVPISNHLYFYWYRQILGQKVEFLVSFYNNEISEKSEIFDDQFSVERPDGSNFTLKIRSTKLEDSAMYFCASANMDRGPLTEAFFGQGTRLTVV.

The chain is built from TRBV28 and TRBJ2-5; D uncertain. Germline V lookup: CDR1 MDHEN, CDR2 SYDVKM. Trimming removed 3 bases from V and 7 bases from J, with 15 bases in between. CDR3 length: 14 residues. The chain's CDR3 is CASSFVDWSGTQYF. The CDR3 nucleotides are TGTGCCAGCAGTTTCGTTGACTGGAGTGGGACCCAGTACTTC.

The CDR3 DNA reads TGTGCCAGCAGCGCGGGACAGGGGGGGAACAATGAGCAGTTCTTC. The encoded protein is CASSAGQGGNNEQFF. V and J are TRBV21-1 and TRBJ2-1; TRBD1 is the table's D call, not checked against the DNA. TRBV21-1 is tagged as a pseudogene. The CDR3 is 15 amino acids.

V is TRBV27 and J is TRBJ2-1, with D possibly matching TRBD2 (5 bases). The CDR3 sequence is 14 residues long. V was trimmed by 5 bases and J by 9 bases, leaving 17 bases between them. Germline CDR1 and CDR2: MNHEY and SMNVEV (reference sequence). The DNA of the CDR3 is TGTGCCAGCAGTCGAATGGGCGGGCTAAGTGAGCAGTTCTTC. It encodes CASSRMGGLSEQFF.

The chain recombines TRBV7-2 with TRBJ2-5, with unresolved D. This CDR3 is built from 12 residues. Germline CDR1 and CDR2: SGHTA and FQGNSA. V was clipped by 1 base and J by 12 bases, with 12 bases between them. The CDR3 bases are TGTGCCAGCAGCTTAGATGGCTCCAGCGAGTACTTC. It specifies CASSLDGSSEYF.

This chain connects TRBV7-3 to TRBJ2-4; no firm D call. CDR3 length: 16 residues. Germline assignment: CDR1 SGHTA and CDR2 FQGTGA. Trimming removed 1 base from V and 6 bases from J, with 16 bases in between. Here the CDR3 reads CASSLNTHQVGNIQYF. The DNA for the CDR3 is TGTGCCAGCAGCTTAAATACCCACCAGGTGGGAAACATTCAGTACTTC.

The chain links TRBV4-3 to TRBJ2-1, with D possibly TRBD2 on 6 matching bases. V was shortened by 2 bases and J by 2 bases, with 22 bases between the two germline ends. Germline CDR1 LGHNA, CDR2 YSLEER. The CDR3 has 19 residues. This CDR3 reads CASSQQTSSAPGPYNEQFF. DNA of the CDR3: TGCGCCAGCAGCCAACAGACTAGTTCCGCGCCCGGGCCCTACAATGAGCAGTTCTTC.

The rearrangement joins TRBV28 to TRBJ2-6; TRBD1 might be the D (5 bases). The V end was cut by 6 bases, the J end by 1 base, with 16 bases between. The CDR3 is 17 amino acids. CDR1 and CDR2 from the germline V gene are MDHEN and SYDVKM. CDR3 protein: CASRSRVWVSGANVLTF. The CDR3 bases are TGTGCCAGCAGGTCCAGGGTGTGGGTATCTGGGGCCAACGTCCTGACTTTC.

The V and J genes are TRBV19 and TRBJ2-5; 12 bases map to TRBD1. Looked up from germline, CDR1 is LNHDA and CDR2 is SQIVND (reference sequence). The length of the CDR3 is 15 residues. V trimming: 5 bases; J trimming: 5 bases; junction bases outside the gene matches: 6. In nucleotides, the CDR3 is TGTGCCAGTAGTCCCGGGACAGGGGGCCGGGAGACCCAGTACTTC. Amino acids: CASSPGTGGRETQYF.

The count of this clone is one. The rearrangement joins TRBV4-2 to TRBJ2-2; TRBD2 aligns across 16 bases. With V trimmed by 1 base and J by 1 base, 3 bases remained unmatched. The CDR3 covers 19 residues. CDR1 LGHNA and CDR2 YNFKEQ come from the germline V gene. CDR3 loop: CASSQGGTSGGGNTGELFF. In DNA, the CDR3 is TGTGCCAGCAGCCAAGGCGGGACTAGCGGGGGGGGGAACACCGGGGAGCTGTTTTTT.

A few counts support this clone. The chain carries TRBV9 and TRBJ1-1, with 7 bases fitting TRBD1. Germline V gene sequence: CDR1 SGDLS, CDR2 YYNGEE. The CDR3 has 16 residues. Trimming took 2 bases from V and 4 from J; bases not matched to a gene: 11. CDR3 nucleotides: TGTGCCAGCAGCGTTAGTCCCGACAGGGTAATCACTGAAGCTTTCTTT. Translation: CASSVSPDRVITEAFF.

The CDR3 DNA reads TGTGCCAGCAGTTTACGAGCGGGAGTTAACCACAATGAGCAGTTCTTC. Its translation is CASSLRAGVNHNEQFF. The J gene is TRBJ2-1, the V gene TRBV28, with 8 bases lining up with TRBD2. Germline-derived CDR1 and CDR2 are MDHEN and SYDVKM. V trimming: 2 bases; J trimming: 5 bases; junction bases outside the gene matches: 8. The CDR3 consists of 16 residues.

The V call is TRBV28, the J call TRBJ1-6; unclear D gene. Germline CDR1 is MDHEN and CDR2 is SYDVKM. Trimming removed 6 bases at V and 1 base at J, with 7 bases between. There are 14 residues in the CDR3. The CDR3 loop reads CASRLRSYNSPLHF. The CDR3 DNA reads TGTGCCAGCAGACTCCGGTCCTATAATTCACCCCTCCACTTT. Drawing the rest from reference TRBV28 and TRBJ1-6, the complete variable domain is DVKVTQSSRYLVKRTGEKVFLECVQDMDHENMFWYRQDPGLGLRLIYFSYDVKMKEKGDIPEGYSVSREKKERFSLILESASTNQTSMYLCASRLRSYNSPLHFGNGTRLTVT.